This T cell receptor beta chain was identified during a study of shared clonotypes between healthy human individuals. Sequenced by immunoSEQ multiplex PCR; TCRdb stores in-frame clones only, minus some. The sample carries over 1.4 million clones, around 97% recorded once. This clone was seen only once. Germline V CDR1 and CDR2: SQVTM, ANQGSEA. J gave up 6 bases and V 6 bases, and 13 bases lay outside the gene matches. There are 14 residues in the CDR3. The sequenced sample was naive CD4+ T cells sorted from blood. Noted subset: CD45RA+ positively selected. The clonotype was recovered from a man under 40 in good health. This chain uses TRBV29-1 with TRBJ1-2; TRBD1 agrees at 7 bases. Written as DNA, the CDR3 is TGCAGCGTACATTTAACGGGACAGCCCCATGGCTACACCTTC. This gives the protein CSVHLTGQPHGYTF.